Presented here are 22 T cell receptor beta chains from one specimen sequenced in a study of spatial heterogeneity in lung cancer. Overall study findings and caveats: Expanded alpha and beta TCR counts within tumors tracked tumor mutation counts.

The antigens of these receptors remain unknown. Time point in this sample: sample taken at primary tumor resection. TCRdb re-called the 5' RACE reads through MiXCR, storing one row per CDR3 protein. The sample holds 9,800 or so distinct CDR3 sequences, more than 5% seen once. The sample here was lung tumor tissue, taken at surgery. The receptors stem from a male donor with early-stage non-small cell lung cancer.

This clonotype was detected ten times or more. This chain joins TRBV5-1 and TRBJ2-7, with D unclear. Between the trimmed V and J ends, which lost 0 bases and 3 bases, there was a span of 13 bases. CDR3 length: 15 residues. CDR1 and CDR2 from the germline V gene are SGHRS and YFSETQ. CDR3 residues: CASSLDGTSFYEQYF. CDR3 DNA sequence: TGCGCCAGCAGCTTGGACGGAACATCTTTCTACGAGCAGTACTTC. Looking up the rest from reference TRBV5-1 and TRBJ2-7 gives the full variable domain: KAGVTQTPRYLIKTRGQQVTLSCSPISGHRSVSWYQQTPGQGLQFLFEYFSETQRNKGNFPGRFSGRQFSNSRSEMNVSTLELGDSALYLCASSLDGTSFYEQYFGPGTRLTVT.

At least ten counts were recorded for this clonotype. As DNA, the CDR3 is TGCGCCAGCAGCCCGGACCCGGGACAGGGGAGGGGCTACACCTTC. Protein product: CASSPDPGQGRGYTF. The V and J genes are TRBV5-1 and TRBJ1-2; 10 bases line up with TRBD1. Trimming at V came to 4 bases and at J to 8 bases, leaving 11 bases not matched to a gene. Germline CDR1 is SGHRS and CDR2 is YFSETQ. This CDR3 is built from 15 residues.

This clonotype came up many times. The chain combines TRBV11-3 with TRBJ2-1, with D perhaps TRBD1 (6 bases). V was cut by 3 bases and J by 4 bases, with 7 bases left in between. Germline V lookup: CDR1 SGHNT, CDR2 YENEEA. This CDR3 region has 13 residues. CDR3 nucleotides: TGTGCCAGCAGCTTGGACAGTTACAATGAGCAGTTCTTC. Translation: CASSLDSYNEQFF.

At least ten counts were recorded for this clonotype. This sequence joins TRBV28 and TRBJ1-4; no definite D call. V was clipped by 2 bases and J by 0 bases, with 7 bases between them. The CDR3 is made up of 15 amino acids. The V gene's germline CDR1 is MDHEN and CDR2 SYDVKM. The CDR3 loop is CASSLTVSTNEKLFF. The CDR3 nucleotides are TGTGCCAGCAGTTTAACGGTTTCAACTAATGAAAAACTGTTTTTT.

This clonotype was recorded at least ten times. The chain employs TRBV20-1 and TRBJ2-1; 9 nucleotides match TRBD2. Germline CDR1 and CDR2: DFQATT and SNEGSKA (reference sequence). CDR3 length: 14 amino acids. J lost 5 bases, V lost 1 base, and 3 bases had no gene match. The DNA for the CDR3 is TGCAGTGCTAGAGGCGGGGGGGCTGACAATGAGCAGTTCTTC. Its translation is CSARGGGADNEQFF.

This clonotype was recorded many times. CDR3 sequence (DNA): TGCGCCAGCACCCCAGGACCTTTCCAGCCCCAGCATTTT. Its translation is CASTPGPFQPQHF. V is TRBV10-2 and J is TRBJ1-5; D call uncertain. There are 13 residues in the CDR3. CDR1 is WSHSY, CDR2 SAAADI, per germline. V was clipped by 7 bases and J by 7 bases, with 14 bases between them.

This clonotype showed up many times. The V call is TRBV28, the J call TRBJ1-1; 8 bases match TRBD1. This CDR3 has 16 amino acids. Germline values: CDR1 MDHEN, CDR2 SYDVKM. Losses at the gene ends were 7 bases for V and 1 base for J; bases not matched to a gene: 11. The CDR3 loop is CASIGGRTGRNTEAFF. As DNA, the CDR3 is TGTGCCAGCATCGGAGGCCGGACAGGGAGGAACACTGAAGCTTTCTTT.

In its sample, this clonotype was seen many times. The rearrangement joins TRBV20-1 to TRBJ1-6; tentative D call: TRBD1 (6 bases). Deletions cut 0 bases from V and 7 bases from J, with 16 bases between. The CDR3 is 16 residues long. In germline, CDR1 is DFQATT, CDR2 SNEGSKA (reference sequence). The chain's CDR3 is CSARDQLRGENSPLHF. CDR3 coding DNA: TGCAGTGCTAGAGATCAATTGAGGGGGGAGAATTCACCCCTCCACTTT.

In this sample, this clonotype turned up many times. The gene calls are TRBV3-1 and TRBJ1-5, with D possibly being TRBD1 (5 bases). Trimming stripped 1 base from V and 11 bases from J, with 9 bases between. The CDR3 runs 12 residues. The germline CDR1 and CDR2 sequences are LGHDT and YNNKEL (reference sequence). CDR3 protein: CASSQAMGAQHF. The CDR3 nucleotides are TGTGCCAGCAGCCAAGCGATGGGGGCCCAGCATTTT.

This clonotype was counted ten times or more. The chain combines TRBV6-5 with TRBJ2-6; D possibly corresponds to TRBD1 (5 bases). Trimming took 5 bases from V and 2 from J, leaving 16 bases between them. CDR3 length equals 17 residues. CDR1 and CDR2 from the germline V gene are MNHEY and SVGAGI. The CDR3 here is CASSPKAGNTGANVLTF. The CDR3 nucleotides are TGTGCCAGCAGTCCCAAGGCAGGGAATACTGGGGCCAACGTCCTGACTTTC.

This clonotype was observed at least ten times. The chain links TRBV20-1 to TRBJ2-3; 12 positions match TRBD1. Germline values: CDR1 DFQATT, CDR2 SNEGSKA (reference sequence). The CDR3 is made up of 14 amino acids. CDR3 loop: CRGLGQGAPDTQYF. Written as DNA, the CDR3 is TGCAGAGGCCTGGGACAGGGGGCACCAGATACGCAGTATTTT.

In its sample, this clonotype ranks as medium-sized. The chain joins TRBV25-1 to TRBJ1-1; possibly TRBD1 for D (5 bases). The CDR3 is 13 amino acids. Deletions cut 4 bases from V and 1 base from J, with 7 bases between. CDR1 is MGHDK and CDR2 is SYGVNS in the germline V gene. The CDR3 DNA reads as TGTGCCAGCAGTGGGACACAGAACACTGAAGCTTTCTTT. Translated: CASSGTQNTEAFF.

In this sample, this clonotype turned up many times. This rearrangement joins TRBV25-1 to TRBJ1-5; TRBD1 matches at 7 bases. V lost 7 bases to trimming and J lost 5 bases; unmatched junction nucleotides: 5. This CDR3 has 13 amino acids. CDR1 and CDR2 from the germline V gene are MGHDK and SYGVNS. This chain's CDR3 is CASTPTGDQPQHF. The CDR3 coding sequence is TGTGCCAGCACCCCCACAGGGGATCAGCCCCAGCATTTT.

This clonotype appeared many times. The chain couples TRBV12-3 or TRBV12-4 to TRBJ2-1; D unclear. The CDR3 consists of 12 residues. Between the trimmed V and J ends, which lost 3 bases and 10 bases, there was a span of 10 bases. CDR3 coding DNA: TGTGCCAGCAGTTTTTTAGCCCGAGAGCAGTTCTTC. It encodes CASSFLAREQFF.

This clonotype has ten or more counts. The CDR3 DNA reads TGTGCCTGGAGTGCTAGCTTTTCAGGGTATAGCAATCAGCCCCAGCATTTT. This codes for CAWSASFSGYSNQPQHF. The rearrangement links TRBV30 to TRBJ1-5; D might be TRBD1 (5 bases). V dropped 1 base and J dropped 0 bases, with 16 bases sitting between them. This CDR3 comprises 17 residues. Germline V lookup: CDR1 GTSNPN, CDR2 SVGIG (reference sequence).

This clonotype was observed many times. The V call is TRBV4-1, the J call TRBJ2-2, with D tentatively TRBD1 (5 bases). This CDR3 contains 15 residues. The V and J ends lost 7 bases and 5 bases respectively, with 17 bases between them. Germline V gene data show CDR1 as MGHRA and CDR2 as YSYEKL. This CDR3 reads CASMQGPGHTGELFF. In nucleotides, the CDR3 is TGCGCCAGCATGCAGGGCCCCGGCCATACCGGGGAGCTGTTTTTT.

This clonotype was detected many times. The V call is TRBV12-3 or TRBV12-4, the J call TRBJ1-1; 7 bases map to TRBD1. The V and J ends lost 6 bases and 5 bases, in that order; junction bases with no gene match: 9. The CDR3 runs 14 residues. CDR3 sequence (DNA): TGTGCCAGCAGCAACAGGGGCATATGGACTGAAGCTTTCTTT. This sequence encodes CASSNRGIWTEAFF.

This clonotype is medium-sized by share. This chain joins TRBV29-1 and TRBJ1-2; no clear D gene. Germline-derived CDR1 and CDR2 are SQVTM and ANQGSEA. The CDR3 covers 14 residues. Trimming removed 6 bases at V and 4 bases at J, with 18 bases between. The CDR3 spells CSVKGQDGVYGYTF. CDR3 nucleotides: TGCAGCGTGAAGGGCCAGGATGGGGTCTATGGCTACACCTTC.

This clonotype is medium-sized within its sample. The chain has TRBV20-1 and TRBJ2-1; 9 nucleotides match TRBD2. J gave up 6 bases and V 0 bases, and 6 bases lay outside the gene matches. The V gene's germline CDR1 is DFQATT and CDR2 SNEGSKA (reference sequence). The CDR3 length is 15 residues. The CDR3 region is CSAREVAGGFNEQFF. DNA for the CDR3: TGCAGTGCTAGAGAAGTCGCGGGAGGGTTCAATGAGCAGTTCTTC.

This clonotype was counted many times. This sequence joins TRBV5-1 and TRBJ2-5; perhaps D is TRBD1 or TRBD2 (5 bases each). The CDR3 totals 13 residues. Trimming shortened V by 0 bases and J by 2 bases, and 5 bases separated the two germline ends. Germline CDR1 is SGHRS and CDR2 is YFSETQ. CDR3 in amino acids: CASSLGGQETQYF. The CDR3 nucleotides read TGCGCCAGCAGCTTGGGGGGGCAAGAGACCCAGTACTTC.

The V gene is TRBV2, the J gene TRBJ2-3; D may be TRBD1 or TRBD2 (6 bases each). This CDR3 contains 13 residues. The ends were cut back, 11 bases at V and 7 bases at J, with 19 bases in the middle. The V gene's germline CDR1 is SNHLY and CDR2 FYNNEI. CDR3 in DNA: TGTGCCTCGAGGAGGGGGGAGTGGCATACGCAGTATTTT. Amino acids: CASRRGEWHTQYF.

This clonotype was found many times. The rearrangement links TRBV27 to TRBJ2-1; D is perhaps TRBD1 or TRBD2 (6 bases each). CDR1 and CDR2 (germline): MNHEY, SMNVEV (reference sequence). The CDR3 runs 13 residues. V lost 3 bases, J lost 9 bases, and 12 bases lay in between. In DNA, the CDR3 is TGTGCCAGCAGTTTTGGGGGGCCCCGTGAGCAGTTCTTC. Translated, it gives CASSFGGPREQFF.